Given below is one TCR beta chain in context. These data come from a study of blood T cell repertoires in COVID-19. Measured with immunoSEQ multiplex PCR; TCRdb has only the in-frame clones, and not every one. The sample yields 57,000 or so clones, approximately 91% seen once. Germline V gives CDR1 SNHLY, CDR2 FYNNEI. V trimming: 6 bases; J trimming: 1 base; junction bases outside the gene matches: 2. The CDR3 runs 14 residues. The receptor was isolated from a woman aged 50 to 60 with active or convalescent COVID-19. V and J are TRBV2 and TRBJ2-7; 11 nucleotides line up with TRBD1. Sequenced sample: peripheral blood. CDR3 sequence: CASSGQGASYEQYF. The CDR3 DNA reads TGTGCCAGCAGCGGACAGGGGGCATCCTACGAGCAGTACTTC.